Below, 18 T cell receptor beta chains from the same sample are listed, as sequenced in a study of vaccination effects on CD4 cells after COVID-19. Ahead of sequencing, the ViraFEST assay grew antigen-specific CD4+ T cells using viral peptide pools. Having been cultured for 10 days, the cells underwent CD4+ T cell isolation. Participants completed two doses of the BNT162b2 or mRNA-1273 vaccine. The protocol was immunoSEQ multiplex PCR, while the TCRdb copy is restricted to in-frame clones and leaves out a portion. The repertoire holds over 60,000 clones, with roughly 81% as singletons. Their cognate antigens are unknown. Sequenced material: CD4+ T cells from PBMCs cultured with HCoV-229E spike peptides, taken after COVID-19 vaccination. Receptors were obtained from a human donor who received a COVID-19 vaccine.

The chain joins TRBV29-1 to TRBJ2-2; D perhaps matches TRBD1 (6 bases). V lost 2 bases to trimming and J lost 4 bases, with 14 bases between them. Per the germline V gene, CDR1 is SQVTM and CDR2 is ANQGSEA. The CDR3 is 15 residues long. CDR3 in amino acids: CSVERGRGVTGELFF. In DNA, the CDR3 is TGCAGCGTTGAAAGGGGCAGGGGCGTCACCGGGGAGCTGTTTTTT.

CDR3: CASSYSRDSGIWEQFF. The CDR3 nucleotides read TGTGCCAGCAGTTACTCGCGGGACAGCGGGATATGGGAGCAGTTCTTC. The chain is built from TRBV6-2 or TRBV6-3 and TRBJ2-1; perhaps D is TRBD1 or TRBD2 (7 bases each). Trimming took off 0 bases at V and 10 bases at J, with 19 bases between the two ends. The CDR3 covers 16 residues. Germline V gene lookup returns CDR1 MNHEY and CDR2 SVGEGT.

The V and J genes are TRBV7-2 and TRBJ1-3, with D possibly being TRBD1 (6 bases). With 4 bases removed from V and 4 bases from J, the gap between germline ends came to 14 bases. The CDR3 spans 15 residues. Germline CDR1 SGHTA, CDR2 FQGNSA. The DNA of the CDR3 is TGTGCCAGCAGCTCAACCACAGGGTACGGAAACACCATATATTTT. Translated: CASSSTTGYGNTIYF.

This chain uses TRBV7-2 with TRBJ1-1; TRBD1 aligns across 8 bases. Germline trimming cut 3 bases from V and 6 bases from J; bases unmatched to any gene: 12. The CDR3 has 16 residues. CDR1 and CDR2 from the germline V gene are SGHTA and FQGNSA. DNA of the CDR3: TGTGCCAGCAGCTTCGACCGGGACAGGAAGAGATCTGAAGCTTTCTTT. Translated, it gives CASSFDRDRKRSEAFF.

This clone is medium-sized by share. CDR3 bases: TGTGCCAGCAGTGAAGCGCTTCAGGCAGGGGAGGAAAAACTGTTTTTT. This codes for CASSEALQAGEEKLFF. The chain employs TRBV6-1 and TRBJ1-4; perhaps TRBD1 as D (6 bases). V lost 0 bases and J 8 bases, leaving 16 bases between the germline ends. Germline V gives CDR1 MNHNS, CDR2 SASEGT. CDR3 length: 16 residues.

The CDR3, as DNA: TGTGCCACCAGTGAGGGCCCCACGGATCGGGAGACCCAGTACTTC. Its protein product is CATSEGPTDRETQYF. V gene TRBV24-1 combines with J gene TRBJ2-5; D is uncertain. This CDR3 comprises 15 residues. The ends were cut back, 4 bases at V and 5 bases at J, with 16 bases in the middle. Germline loops: CDR1 KGHDR, CDR2 SFDVKD.

This clone was counted once. This chain uses TRBV28 with TRBJ2-6; D is undetermined. The CDR3 spans 15 residues. Germline V gives CDR1 MDHEN, CDR2 SYDVKM. The germline V and J ends were trimmed by 1 base and 4 bases, with 8 bases remaining between them. CDR3 nucleotides: TGTGCCAGCAGTTTATTGGGCGGAGGGGCCAACGTCCTGACTTTC. Protein sequence: CASSLLGGGANVLTF.

This chain links TRBV11-3 with TRBJ2-3; D ambiguous. The V end lost 5 bases, the J end lost 2 bases, and 11 bases lay between the germline ends. The CDR3 consists of 14 residues. Germline lookup yields CDR1 SGHNT and CDR2 YENEEA. The CDR3 DNA sequence: TGTGCCAGCAGCCCCGCCGGTCTCACAGATACGCAGTATTTT. Amino acid sequence: CASSPAGLTDTQYF.

The CDR3: CSVERDGMAFF. Written as DNA, the CDR3 is TGCAGCGTTGAACGGGATGGGATGGCTTTCTTT. This chain links TRBV29-1 with TRBJ1-1; D is ambiguous. The V end lost 2 bases, the J end lost 11 bases, and 12 bases lay between the germline ends. Germline CDR1 is SQVTM and CDR2 is ANQGSEA. CDR3 length: 11 amino acids.

The gene calls are TRBV6-5 and TRBJ1-5, with 10 bases identical to TRBD1. Germline V gene sequence: CDR1 MNHEY, CDR2 SVGAGI. Trimming took 5 bases from V and 3 from J; bases not matched to a gene: 4. The length of the CDR3 is 15 residues. This CDR3 reads CASSRGTGDNQPQHF. In DNA form, the CDR3 reads TGTGCCAGCAGTCGTGGGACAGGGGACAATCAGCCCCAGCATTTT.

The chain employs TRBV2 and TRBJ2-7, with D maybe TRBD1 (5 bases). This CDR3 comprises 13 residues. CDR1 is SNHLY, CDR2 FYNNEI, per germline. V lost 5 bases and J 1 base, leaving 9 bases between the germline ends. The CDR3 loop reads CASSSQGSYEQYV. The CDR3 DNA sequence: TGTGCCAGCAGTTCCCAGGGTTCCTACGAGCAGTACGTC.

This clone was seen once. Here the CDR3 DNA reads TGTGCCAGCAGCACCCCCAGGGGGAACACTGAAGCTTTCTTT. It specifies CASSTPRGNTEAFF. The chain is built from TRBV27 and TRBJ1-1; D may be TRBD1 (6 bases). Germline CDR1 reads MNHEY; CDR2 reads SMNVEV (reference sequence). The CDR3 is made up of 14 amino acids. Trimming took off 6 bases at V and 1 base at J, with 12 bases between the two ends.

This chain joins TRBV9 and TRBJ2-2; D is uncertain. The ends were cut back, 0 bases at V and 6 bases at J, with 9 bases in the middle. The CDR3 is made up of 14 amino acids. Germline assignment: CDR1 SGDLS and CDR2 YYNGEE. CDR3 region: CASSVVGSPGELFF. The CDR3 DNA follows: TGTGCCAGCAGCGTAGTAGGCAGCCCCGGGGAGCTGTTTTTT.

The rearrangement uses TRBV2 and TRBJ2-2; D ambiguous. There are 13 residues in the CDR3. CDR1 is SNHLY and CDR2 is FYNNEI in the germline V gene. V lost 7 bases, J lost 3 bases, and 9 bases lay in between. DNA for the CDR3: TGTGCCAGCAAAAGGCAGGACACCGGGGAGCTGTTTTTT. Its protein is CASKRQDTGELFF. Drawing the rest from reference TRBV2 and TRBJ2-2, the complete variable domain is EPEVTQTPSHQVTQMGQEVILRCVPISNHLYFYWYRQILGQKVEFLVSFYNNEISEKSEIFDDQFSVERPDGSNFTLKIRSTKLEDSAMYFCASKRQDTGELFFGEGSRLTVL.

V gene TRBV5-4 combines with J gene TRBJ1-2; 8 bases are shared with TRBD1. With V trimmed by 0 bases and J by 1 base, 8 bases remained unmatched. The V gene's germline CDR1 is SGHNT and CDR2 YYREEE (reference sequence). The CDR3 extends over 17 amino acids. The CDR3 DNA follows: TGTGCCAGCAGCTTGGGACAGGGGAGTAACATTAACTATGGCTACACCTTC. It translates to CASSLGQGSNINYGYTF.

This chain connects TRBV19 to TRBJ2-5; 7 bases match TRBD1. With 6 bases clipped from V and 0 bases from J, the junction kept 10 bases outside the gene matches. The CDR3 contains 16 residues. Germline V lookup: CDR1 LNHDA, CDR2 SQIVND (reference sequence). In DNA, the CDR3 is TGTGCCAGTAGCCGAACTTTACAGGGGTACCAAGAGACCCAGTACTTC. Protein product: CASSRTLQGYQETQYF.

The CDR3 DNA is TGCGCCAGCAGCTTGTGGCAGGATTATGGCTACACCTTC. This sequence encodes CASSLWQDYGYTF. V and J are TRBV5-1 and TRBJ1-2; D is unclear. Trimming stripped 1 base from V and 5 bases from J, with 9 bases between. Germline CDR1 is SGHRS and CDR2 is YFSETQ. CDR3 length equals 13 residues.

CDR3 region: CASSLDRGREAFF. Written as DNA, the CDR3 is TGCGCCAGCAGCCTGGACAGGGGCCGGGAAGCTTTCTTT. This chain uses TRBV5-1 with TRBJ1-1; TRBD1 agrees at 9 bases. The V gene's germline CDR1 is SGHRS and CDR2 YFSETQ. Germline trimming cut 4 bases from V and 8 bases from J; bases unmatched to any gene: 6. The CDR3 totals 13 residues.